Presented here are 16 T cell receptor beta chains from one specimen sequenced in a study of beta chain features in type 1 diabetes. Antigens for these TCRs are unknown. The study reverse transcribed the entire isolated RNA, so it sequenced expressed TCRB transcripts. The data were produced by immunoSEQ multiplex PCR, yet TCRdb's version contains in-frame clones alone and is incomplete. Among 120,000 or so clones listed, approximately 16% were seen once. Findings and limits, study-wide: Moderate yet significant TCRB CDR3 shortening was seen in Type 1 diabetes patients in all four CD4+ subsets.

The sequenced material came from central memory CD4+ T cells from blood. These receptors all come from a man aged 30 to 39 with type 1 diabetes.

V usage is TRBV5-6 and J usage is TRBJ2-3; TRBD2 matches 10 bases. Germline CDR1 and CDR2: SGHDT and YYEEEE. This CDR3 comprises 15 residues. J gave up 3 bases and V 4 bases, and 5 bases lay outside the gene matches. The CDR3 DNA sequence: TGTGCCAGCAGCGAGGGACTAGCGTCGACAGATACGCAGTATTTT. This codes for CASSEGLASTDTQYF.

This clone was detected a few times. The chain recombines TRBV7-9 with TRBJ1-6; 9 bases line up with TRBD1. The germline V gene has CDR1 SEHNR and CDR2 FQNEAQ (reference sequence). The CDR3 has 15 residues. V was clipped by 5 bases and J by 6 bases; unmatched bases: 5. CDR3 sequence (DNA): TGTGCCAGCAGCAGATTGACAGGGGGTAATTCACCCCTCCACTTT. It yields the protein CASSRLTGGNSPLHF.

The CDR3 reads CASSSAGRPYEQYF. DNA for the CDR3: TGTGCCAGTAGTAGCGCCGGGAGGCCCTACGAGCAGTACTTC. The chain employs TRBV19 and TRBJ2-7, with 7 nucleotides matching TRBD2. The V gene end was trimmed by 4 bases and the J gene end by 2 bases; junction bases not matched to a gene: 5. In germline, CDR1 is LNHDA, CDR2 SQIVND (reference sequence). The CDR3 runs 14 residues.

The chain joins TRBV6-5 to TRBJ1-3; TRBD1 is a possible D gene (5 bases). The V gene's germline CDR1 is MNHEY and CDR2 SVGAGI. Trimming removed 2 bases at V and 0 bases at J, with 11 bases between. The length of the CDR3 is 16 residues. The CDR3 coding sequence is TGTGCCAGCAGTTACCAAGACAGCAGCTCTGGAAACACCATATATTTT. Translation gives CASSYQDSSSGNTIYF.

The chain recombines TRBV4-2 with TRBJ2-3, with D hard to call. This CDR3 region has 15 residues. Trimming cost V 0 bases and J 5 bases, with 12 bases left between them. The V gene's germline CDR1 is LGHNA and CDR2 YNFKEQ. The CDR3 is CASSQEVRIEDTQYF. For the CDR3, the DNA is TGTGCCAGCAGCCAAGAAGTGCGGATTGAAGATACGCAGTATTTT.

This clone was found many times. The chain couples TRBV4-2 to TRBJ2-3, with 7 bases lining up with TRBD2. CDR3 length: 15 amino acids. Losses at the gene ends were 3 bases for V and 0 bases for J; bases not matched to a gene: 3. Germline V gene lookup returns CDR1 LGHNA and CDR2 YNFKEQ. This chain's CDR3 is CASSQWDYSTDTQYF. CDR3 nucleotides: TGTGCCAGCAGCCAGTGGGACTACAGCACAGATACGCAGTATTTT.

This clone has just a few counts. V and J are TRBV9 and TRBJ2-5; 14 bases agree with TRBD2. In germline, CDR1 is SGDLS, CDR2 YYNGEE. V was pared by 3 bases and J by 1 base, with 5 bases of the junction left unmatched. The CDR3 covers 17 residues. CDR3 region: CASSGGLAGAIQETQYF. The CDR3 bases are TGTGCCAGCAGCGGGGGACTAGCGGGGGCGATCCAAGAGACCCAGTACTTC.

The gene calls are TRBV5-6 and TRBJ2-5, with D perhaps TRBD1 or TRBD2 (5 bases each). The CDR3 has 15 residues. Germline assignment: CDR1 SGHDT and CDR2 YYEEEE. Trimming left V 2 bases short and J 2 bases short, with 13 bases between. The CDR3 DNA sequence: TGTGCCAGCAGCTTCACCGGGGACGCACAAGAGACCCAGTACTTC. Amino acid sequence: CASSFTGDAQETQYF.

Many counts were recorded for this clone. The CDR3 DNA reads TGCGCCAGCAGCCCGGGACAGGTGGATTCACCCCTCCACTTT. It codes for CASSPGQVDSPLHF. The rearrangement joins TRBV5-1 to TRBJ1-6; 8 nucleotides agree with TRBD1. Per germline, CDR1 SGHRS and CDR2 YFSETQ. The CDR3 has 14 residues. V shed 4 bases and J 8 bases; nucleotides not matched to a gene: 5. The variable domain in full, completed from reference TRBV5-1 and TRBJ1-6, reads KAGVTQTPRYLIKTRGQQVTLSCSPISGHRSVSWYQQTPGQGLQFLFEYFSETQRNKGNFPGRFSGRQFSNSRSEMNVSTLELGDSALYLCASSPGQVDSPLHFGNGTRLTVT.

The V and J genes are TRBV6-1 and TRBJ1-5, with D possibly TRBD1 on 5 matching bases. The length of the CDR3 is 15 residues. The germline CDR1 and CDR2 sequences are MNHNS and SASEGT. The germline V and J ends were trimmed by 8 bases and 1 base, with 15 bases remaining between them. The CDR3 loop reads CASCRARDSNQPQHF. The DNA for the CDR3 is TGTGCCAGCTGTAGGGCGCGGGACAGCAATCAGCCCCAGCATTTT.

The genes are TRBV19 and TRBJ1-5; the match to TRBD1 covers 7 bases. The ends lost 5 bases at V and 6 bases at J; junction bases unmatched: 4. Germline V gene lookup returns CDR1 LNHDA and CDR2 SQIVND (reference sequence). The CDR3 is 13 residues long. The CDR3 here is CASSGTVLQPQHF. The CDR3 coding sequence is TGTGCCAGTAGTGGGACAGTTCTTCAGCCCCAGCATTTT.

The sample holds a few counts of this clone. The rearrangement links TRBV7-8 to TRBJ2-5; no reliable D call. The CDR3 extends over 13 amino acids. Trimming left V 0 bases short and J 5 bases short, with 7 bases between. Germline V gives CDR1 SGHVS, CDR2 FQNEAQ. The CDR3 DNA is TGTGCCAGCAGCTTAGCGTCTGAGGAGACCCAGTACTTC. Translating gives CASSLASEETQYF.

The chain is built from TRBV4-2 and TRBJ1-1; the match to TRBD1 covers 11 bases. The CDR3 loop spans 16 amino acids. The junction had 6 bases not matched to a gene; V was cut back by 2 bases and J by 4 bases. CDR1 LGHNA and CDR2 YNFKEQ come from the germline V gene. CDR3 sequence: CASSQPRTGGGTEAFF. The DNA of the CDR3 is TGTGCCAGCAGCCAACCCCGGACAGGGGGCGGCACTGAAGCTTTCTTT.

The chain links TRBV11-2 to TRBJ2-1; 10 nucleotides align to TRBD2. CDR1 is SGHAT, CDR2 FQNNGV, per germline. The CDR3 consists of 15 residues. The V and J ends lost 5 bases and 6 bases, in that order; junction bases with no gene match: 7. CDR3 region: CASSRAGGPANEQFF. CDR3 coding DNA: TGTGCCAGCAGCCGAGCGGGGGGGCCGGCCAATGAGCAGTTCTTC.

In its sample, this clone was seen a few times. The CDR3 reads CASSLKQGYNEQFF. The CDR3 nucleotides read TGTGCCAGCAGCTTGAAACAGGGTTACAATGAGCAGTTCTTC. The genes are TRBV5-6 and TRBJ2-1; perhaps TRBD1 as D (6 bases). The CDR3 has 14 residues. Per the germline V gene, CDR1 is SGHDT and CDR2 is YYEEEE. The germline V and J ends were trimmed by 1 base and 4 bases, with 9 bases remaining between them.

This rearrangement joins TRBV7-8 to TRBJ2-7; D remains ambiguous. This CDR3 spans 15 amino acids. The V end lost 5 bases, the J end lost 5 bases, and 19 bases lay between the germline ends. The germline V gene has CDR1 SGHVS and CDR2 FQNEAQ. The CDR3 nucleotides are TGTGCCAGCAGCCCCCAGAGACAAGGGTTCCACGAGCAGTACTTC. It translates to CASSPQRQGFHEQYF. Variable domain in full (rest from reference TRBV7-8 and TRBJ2-7): GAGVSQSPRYKVAKRGQDVALRCDPISGHVSLFWYQQALGQGPEFLTYFQNEAQLDKSGLPSDRFFAERPEGSVSTLKIQRTQQEDSAVYLCASSPQRQGFHEQYFGPGTRLTVT.